This T cell receptor (beta chain) originates from a study of T cell responses to AZD1222 COVID-19 vaccine. Study-wide findings and caveats: Dominant CD4 TCR responses targeted spike regions 160-218 and 743-854. Variant regions that are unmutated are reportedly the target of nearly half of spike-specific TCRs. Repertoires were sampled only after the peak T cell response.

Sequencing was performed with immunoSEQ multiplex PCR; in TCRdb, only in-frame clones are kept and a portion is missing. This table has about 160,000 clones, 94% appearing once. Concerning this clone: What it binds is unknown.

This receptor was taken from an adult in good health. Specimen: peripheral blood, collected on day 0 of AZD1222 vaccination.

The CDR3 bases are TGCGCCAGCAGGCCAGGAGAAAACTATGGCTACACCTTC. This encodes CASRPGENYGYTF. The rearrangement uses TRBV5-1 and TRBJ1-2, with D uncertain. The CDR3 has 13 amino acids. Between the trimmed V and J ends, which lost 5 bases and 2 bases, there was a span of 10 bases. In germline, CDR1 is SGHRS, CDR2 YFSETQ.